The 17 T cell receptor beta chains reported below all come from one sample, sequenced in a study of cytomegalovirus exposure and HLA in healthy donors. Here immunoSEQ multiplex PCR was the method, and the copy in TCRdb shows in-frame clones only, minus some. This sample has 150,000 to 250,000 clones, with roughly 81% found just once. The sequenced material came from PBMCs. The source is a woman between 25 and 40 years old in good health and CMV-seronegative.

The chain recombines TRBV7-2 with TRBJ2-7, with 8 bases aligning to TRBD2. Per germline, CDR1 SGHTA and CDR2 FQGNSA. The CDR3 spans 15 residues. The ends lost 5 bases at V and 0 bases at J; junction bases unmatched: 6. CDR3 sequence: CASSNTGGSSYEQYF. Written as DNA, the CDR3 is TGTGCCAGCAGCAATACGGGGGGGAGCTCCTACGAGCAGTACTTC. Full variable domain (rest looked up from reference TRBV7-2 and TRBJ2-7): GAGVSQSPSNKVTEKGKDVELRCDPISGHTALYWYRQSLGQGLEFLIYFQGNSAPDKSGLPSDRFSAERTGGSVSTLTIQRTQQEDSAVYLCASSNTGGSSYEQYFGPGTRLTVT.

This clone was counted at least ten times. The CDR3 DNA is TGCGCCAGCAGTGAGTGGACAAACTATAATTCACCCCTCCACTTT. Translating it yields CASSEWTNYNSPLHF. This chain connects TRBV10-2 to TRBJ1-6; the D gene is possibly TRBD1 (5 bases). V gave up 1 base and J gave up 3 bases, with 7 bases separating them. There are 15 residues in the CDR3. CDR1 and CDR2 (germline): WSHSY, SAAADI.

The CDR3 loop reads CASSVLTSGGAGEQFF. CDR3 DNA sequence: TGTGCCAGCAGCGTTTTGACTAGCGGGGGGGCCGGTGAGCAGTTCTTC. J is TRBJ2-1 and V is TRBV9, with 14 bases aligning to TRBD2. This CDR3 is 16 amino acids long. Trimming removed 2 bases from V and 9 bases from J; junction bases left unmatched: 7. CDR1 SGDLS and CDR2 YYNGEE come from the germline V gene.

The chain links TRBV5-1 to TRBJ1-1; D perhaps matches TRBD1 (6 bases). The CDR3 is 15 residues long. Germline values: CDR1 SGHRS, CDR2 YFSETQ. Trimming shortened V by 4 bases and J by 8 bases, and 21 bases separated the two germline ends. As DNA, the CDR3 is TGCGCCAGCAGCCAGCGACAGGCCGGACCGGGAGAAGCTTTCTTT. Its protein product is CASSQRQAGPGEAFF. Full variable domain (remainder filled in from reference TRBV5-1 and TRBJ1-1): KAGVTQTPRYLIKTRGQQVTLSCSPISGHRSVSWYQQTPGQGLQFLFEYFSETQRNKGNFPGRFSGRQFSNSRSEMNVSTLELGDSALYLCASSQRQAGPGEAFFGQGTRLTVV.

J is TRBJ2-1 and V is TRBV6-9, with unresolved D. This CDR3 has 16 residues. V was clipped by 0 bases and J by 0 bases, with 9 bases between them. CDR1 is MNHGY and CDR2 is SVAAGI in the germline V gene. The CDR3 protein is CASSYSFLCSYNEQFF. The CDR3 nucleotides read TGTGCCAGCAGTTATTCATTTCTCTGCTCCTACAATGAGCAGTTCTTC.

V gene TRBV27 combines with J gene TRBJ1-4, with D maybe TRBD1 (6 bases). V was clipped by 6 bases and J by 5 bases, with 25 bases between them. Germline CDR1 MNHEY, CDR2 SMNVEV (reference sequence). The CDR3 contains 18 residues. The chain's CDR3 is CASRAGGGLGLANEKLFF. CDR3 DNA sequence: TGTGCCAGCAGAGCCGGGGGGGGGCTCGGGTTGGCCAATGAAAAACTGTTTTTT. Full variable domain (outside the CDR3, taken from reference TRBV27 and TRBJ1-4): EAQVTQNPRYLITVTGKKLTVTCSQNMNHEYMSWYRQDPGLGLRQIYYSMNVEVTDKGDVPEGYKVSRKEKRNFPLILESPSPNQTSLYFCASRAGGGLGLANEKLFFGSGTQLSVL.

V gene TRBV11-2 combines with J gene TRBJ2-1; TRBD1 is a possible D gene (5 bases). The CDR3 sequence is 12 residues long. V gave up 8 bases and J gave up 7 bases, with 12 bases separating them. CDR1 is SGHAT and CDR2 is FQNNGV in the germline V gene. This CDR3 is CASGAALNEQFF. As DNA, the CDR3 is TGTGCCAGCGGGGCGGCACTTAATGAGCAGTTCTTC.

CDR3 DNA: TGCGCCAGCAGCCACCCGCCAGCGGGGGTTCACGAGCAGTACTTC. Its translation: CASSHPPAGVHEQYF. The chain is built from TRBV4-1 and TRBJ2-7; 8 positions match TRBD2. Germline CDR1 is MGHRA and CDR2 is YSYEKL. Trimming took 3 bases from V and 5 from J; bases not matched to a gene: 9. The CDR3 is 15 residues long.

This clone was seen a single time. This rearrangement joins TRBV19 to TRBJ1-1; 8 positions match TRBD1. This CDR3 spans 15 amino acids. Trimming took 1 base from V and 2 from J; bases not matched to a gene: 3. Germline values: CDR1 LNHDA, CDR2 SQIVND (reference sequence). CDR3 DNA: TGTGCCAGTAGTATAGCTGGGACAGGCAACACTGAAGCTTTCTTT. The encoded protein is CASSIAGTGNTEAFF.

J is TRBJ1-2 and V is TRBV28, with D tentatively TRBD1 (5 bases). The germline V gene has CDR1 MDHEN and CDR2 SYDVKM. The CDR3 covers 15 residues. V lost 2 bases and J lost 8, with 18 bases in between. The CDR3 here is CASSLEKGAARGYTF. In DNA, the CDR3 is TGTGCCAGCAGTTTAGAGAAAGGGGCAGCGCGCGGCTACACCTTC.

This clone was found once. The chain uses TRBV29-1 and TRBJ1-2, with 9 positions matching TRBD1. V lost 6 bases to trimming and J lost 12 bases; unmatched junction nucleotides: 11. Per germline, CDR1 SQVTM and CDR2 ANQGSEA. CDR3 length: 12 amino acids. The DNA for the CDR3 is TGCAGCGTATCAGGACAGGGGAGGTGGGACACCTTC. Translated, it gives CSVSGQGRWDTF. Full variable domain (rest looked up from reference TRBV29-1 and TRBJ1-2): SAVISQKPSRDICQRGTSLTIQCQVDSQVTMMFWYRQQPGQSLTLIATANQGSEATYESGFVIDKFPISRPNLTFSTLTVSNMSPEDSSIYLCSVSGQGRWDTFGSGTRLTVV.

This rearrangement joins TRBV5-1 to TRBJ1-2; D gene ambiguous. This CDR3 is 14 amino acids long. Trimming stripped 4 bases from V and 0 bases from J, with 10 bases between. The germline V gene encodes CDR1 SGHRS and CDR2 YFSETQ. The CDR3 loop is CASSLTGSNYGYTF. For the CDR3, the DNA is TGCGCCAGCAGCCTGACGGGATCTAACTATGGCTACACCTTC.

This chain uses TRBV5-1 with TRBJ2-5; D not resolved. This CDR3 has 12 amino acids. The ends were cut back, 1 base at V and 5 bases at J, with 6 bases in the middle. CDR1 is SGHRS, CDR2 YFSETQ, per germline. DNA for the CDR3: TGCGCCAGCAGCTTGCGGTCGGAGACCCAGTACTTC. Translated, it gives CASSLRSETQYF.

The chain joins TRBV9 to TRBJ2-1; D is perhaps TRBD2 (5 bases). Trimming left V 2 bases short and J 4 bases short, with 16 bases between. CDR1 is SGDLS and CDR2 is YYNGEE in the germline V gene. The CDR3 is 16 residues long. The CDR3 DNA follows: TGTGCCAGCAGCGTTGAGGACTTCCTCAGATACAATGAGCAGTTCTTC. Protein product: CASSVEDFLRYNEQFF.

The chain joins TRBV5-1 to TRBJ2-5; 7 bases fit TRBD2. The CDR3 is made up of 16 amino acids. V was pared by 4 bases and J by 0 bases, with 9 bases of the junction left unmatched. From germline, CDR1 is SGHRS and CDR2 YFSETQ. CDR3 sequence reads: CASSGGTITYQETQYF. In DNA, the CDR3 is TGCGCCAGCAGCGGGGGGACTATCACGTACCAAGAGACCCAGTACTTC.

This clone was observed a few times. The rearrangement uses TRBV2 and TRBJ1-2; 7 nucleotides agree with TRBD1. This CDR3 region has 12 residues. In germline, CDR1 is SNHLY, CDR2 FYNNEI. The CDR3 sequence: CAARGLGYGYTF. DNA of the CDR3: TGTGCGGCGAGGGGGCTGGGCTATGGCTACACCTTC. Supplemented by reference TRBV2 and TRBJ1-2, the full variable domain reads EPEVTQTPSHQVTQMGQEVILRCVPISNHLYFYWYRQILGQKVEFLVSFYNNEISEKSEIFDDQFSVERPDGSNFTLKIRSTKLEDSAMYFCAARGLGYGYTFGSGTRLTVV.

CDR3 sequence reads: CASSQTRGNEQFF. The CDR3 nucleotides read TGTGCCAGCAGCCAGACCAGGGGGAATGAGCAGTTCTTC. The chain couples TRBV7-9 to TRBJ2-1; 7 bases map to TRBD1. Germline values: CDR1 SEHNR, CDR2 FQNEAQ (reference sequence). J was trimmed by 7 bases and V by 5 bases; bases with no gene match: 5. The CDR3 length is 13 residues.